These 21 T cell receptor beta chains were all obtained from the same sample, sequenced in a study of shared clonotypes between healthy human individuals. Assay: immunoSEQ multiplex PCR; the TCRdb copy retains only in-frame clones and omits some. The repertoire holds about 2 million clones, with about 94% as singletons. Naive CD8 cells comprised CD45RO-negative, CCR7-positively selected cells, excluding terminally differentiated effector memory CD45RA+ cells. The sample taken for sequencing was naive CD8+ T cells sorted from blood. The receptors stem from a man aged 18 to 29 in good health.

Regarding this clone: This CDR3 is also generated by other DNA sequences in the sample. The chain couples TRBV6-1 to TRBJ2-7; D is uncertain. The CDR3 loop spans 12 amino acids. From germline, CDR1 is MNHNS and CDR2 SASEGT. Trimming pared 2 bases from V and 3 bases from J, leaving 5 bases between. CDR3 in amino acids: CASSETSYEQYF. CDR3 in DNA: TGTGCCAGCAGTGAAACGAGCTACGAGCAGTACTTC.

With respect to this clone: The junction departs from the called germline gene at one end, perhaps through a read error. This rearrangement joins TRBV6-4 to TRBJ1-6; D gene unclear. The CDR3 length is 12 residues. Germline CDR1 and CDR2: MRHNA and SNTAGT. Here the CDR3 DNA reads TGTGCCAGCACCGGGATGGGGAACGACCCCTACTTT. Its protein is CASTGMGNDPYF.

This chain joins TRBV5-4 and TRBJ2-3; TRBD2 matches at 10 bases. This CDR3 comprises 16 residues. The junction had 3 bases not matched to a gene; V was cut back by 2 bases and J by 0 bases. Germline CDR1 reads SGHNT; CDR2 reads YYREEE (reference sequence). The chain's CDR3 is CASSFLTSGSTDTQYF. DNA of the CDR3: TGTGCCAGCAGCTTCCTGACTAGCGGGAGCACAGATACGCAGTATTTT.

V and J are TRBV19 and TRBJ1-2; D is possibly TRBD1 (6 bases). CDR1 is LNHDA, CDR2 SQIVND, per germline (reference sequence). This CDR3 comprises 12 residues. The germline V and J ends were trimmed by 10 bases and 3 bases, with 12 bases remaining between them. CDR3 in amino acids: CATTGSDYGYTF. The CDR3 nucleotides are TGTGCCACCACAGGGTCGGACTATGGCTACACCTTC.

V and J are TRBV4-1 and TRBJ1-2; no clear D. The germline gives CDR1 MGHRA, CDR2 YSYEKL. V lost 1 base, J lost 6 bases, and 9 bases lay in between. The CDR3 loop spans 13 amino acids. The CDR3: CASSQVAADGYTF. The CDR3, as DNA: TGCGCCAGCAGCCAAGTGGCGGCAGATGGCTACACCTTC.

This chain links TRBV28 with TRBJ2-3; 10 bases fit TRBD2. With 10 bases clipped from V and 5 bases from J, the junction kept 9 bases outside the gene matches. Germline loops: CDR1 MDHEN, CDR2 SYDVKM. The CDR3 is 14 residues long. The CDR3 sequence: CATKTSGPGDTQYF. CDR3 nucleotide sequence: TGTGCCACTAAGACTAGCGGGCCCGGAGATACGCAGTATTTT.

The CDR3 sequence: CASSQPQTGTNEQYF. CDR3 nucleotide sequence: TGCGCCAGCAGCCAACCCCAGACAGGGACCAACGAGCAGTACTTC. V gene TRBV4-1 combines with J gene TRBJ2-7; 7 nucleotides agree with TRBD1. This CDR3 region has 15 residues. V was clipped by 2 bases and J by 5 bases; unmatched bases: 9. Germline values: CDR1 MGHRA, CDR2 YSYEKL.

The rearrangement uses TRBV9 and TRBJ2-3, with D unresolved. Trimming removed 4 bases at V and 0 bases at J, with 12 bases between. This CDR3 has 15 residues. The germline V gene encodes CDR1 SGDLS and CDR2 YYNGEE. The CDR3 nucleotides read TGTGCCAGCAGCTCTAGTGGCGCCAGCACAGATACGCAGTATTTT. The encoded protein is CASSSSGASTDTQYF.

The chain has TRBV28 and TRBJ2-7; TRBD1 aligns across 9 bases. CDR3 size: 15 residues. Germline CDR1 and CDR2: MDHEN and SYDVKM. V was pared by 6 bases and J by 3 bases, with 9 bases of the junction left unmatched. CDR3 bases: TGTGCCAGCAGCGAGGACAGGGGACGAGACTACGAGCAGTACTTC. Encoded protein: CASSEDRGRDYEQYF.

CDR3 amino acids: CASRPLGYGVTYNEQFF. The CDR3 region has the DNA TGTGCCAGCAGACCGTTAGGGTATGGGGTTACCTACAATGAGCAGTTCTTC. This sequence joins TRBV27 and TRBJ2-1; D not resolved. Between the trimmed V and J ends, which lost 6 bases and 2 bases, there was a span of 20 bases. The CDR3 runs 17 residues. Germline CDR1 MNHEY, CDR2 SMNVEV (reference sequence).

Notes on this clone: The sample contains more than one DNA sequence encoding this CDR3. The chain links TRBV7-9 to TRBJ2-7; D remains unclear. V was shortened by 5 bases and J by 5 bases, with 10 bases between the two germline ends. The CDR3 runs to 12 residues. CDR1 and CDR2 (germline): SEHNR, FQNEAQ (reference sequence). The CDR3 sequence: CASSPSRDEQYF. DNA for the CDR3: TGTGCCAGCAGCCCCTCTAGGGACGAGCAGTACTTC.

This chain uses TRBV9 with TRBJ1-4; TRBD1 might be the D (6 bases). The CDR3 extends over 14 amino acids. CDR1 is SGDLS, CDR2 YYNGEE, per germline. V was shortened by 3 bases and J by 8 bases, with 14 bases between the two germline ends. CDR3 nucleotides: TGTGCCAGCAGCGAGGGGCCAGGGGAGGAAAAACTGTTTTTT. It codes for CASSEGPGEEKLFF.

In DNA, the CDR3 is TGCGCCAGCAGCTTGGCGCCCGCGGAGCAGTTCTTC. Residues: CASSLAPAEQFF. This chain uses TRBV5-1 with TRBJ2-1; no clear D gene. The CDR3 has 12 amino acids. V lost 0 bases, J lost 10 bases, and 8 bases lay in between. The germline V gene encodes CDR1 SGHRS and CDR2 YFSETQ.

On this clone itself: Other DNA sequences in the same sample also yield this CDR3. This chain joins TRBV27 and TRBJ2-3, with TRBD1 as a possible D gene (5 bases). The CDR3 totals 16 residues. CDR1 and CDR2 from the germline V gene are MNHEY and SMNVEV (reference sequence). The V gene lost 1 base and the J gene lost 1 base, with 12 bases spanning the gap. CDR3 in amino acids: CASSLLGVGGTDTQYF. In nucleotides, the CDR3 is TGTGCCAGCAGTTTATTAGGGGTTGGGGGCACAGATACGCAGTATTTT.

V and J are TRBV7-2 and TRBJ1-5; no firm D call. The CDR3 extends over 16 amino acids. Deletions cut 1 base from V and 0 bases from J, with 10 bases between. Germline V gives CDR1 SGHTA, CDR2 FQGNSA. The CDR3 protein is CASSLEGTYSNQPQHF. Here the CDR3 DNA reads TGTGCCAGCAGCTTAGAAGGTACCTATAGCAATCAGCCCCAGCATTTT.

Comments on this clone: The same CDR3 also results from other DNA sequences found in this sample. V usage is TRBV28 and J usage is TRBJ1-1, with D possibly TRBD1 on 5 matching bases. The CDR3 sequence is 14 residues long. V gave up 3 bases and J gave up 0 bases, with 8 bases separating them. Germline V gene sequence: CDR1 MDHEN, CDR2 SYDVKM. The chain's CDR3 is CASSFRGLNTEAFF. In DNA form, the CDR3 reads TGTGCCAGCAGTTTCCGGGGGTTGAACACTGAAGCTTTCTTT.

The chain links TRBV29-1 to TRBJ2-7, with D tentatively TRBD1 (6 bases). CDR3 length: 13 amino acids. Trimming cost V 4 bases and J 2 bases, with 12 bases left between them. Germline V gene lookup returns CDR1 SQVTM and CDR2 ANQGSEA. DNA of the CDR3: TGCAGCGTTGGTGGGGGCCCAACCTACGAGCAGTACTTC. This gives the protein CSVGGGPTYEQYF.

The chain has TRBV25-1 and TRBJ2-7, with 12 bases aligning to TRBD2. This CDR3 region has 15 residues. V lost 6 bases and J lost 5; bases outside the gene matches: 8. Germline CDR1 reads MGHDK; CDR2 reads SYGVNS. CDR3 nucleotide sequence: TGTGCCAGCAGAGCTAGCGGGAGGGCCGGGGACGAGCAGTACTTC. It is translated as CASRASGRAGDEQYF.

The chain uses TRBV28 and TRBJ1-5; D is perhaps TRBD1 (5 bases). Trimming removed 7 bases at V and 1 base at J, with 17 bases between. This CDR3 comprises 16 residues. Per germline, CDR1 MDHEN and CDR2 SYDVKM. This CDR3 is CASTPDRGGSNQPQHF. For the CDR3, the DNA is TGTGCCAGCACCCCGGACCGGGGCGGGAGCAATCAGCCCCAGCATTTT.

The V call is TRBV27, the J call TRBJ2-1; 7 nucleotides line up with TRBD1. CDR1 and CDR2 (germline): MNHEY, SMNVEV (reference sequence). V lost 7 bases to trimming and J lost 5 bases; unmatched junction nucleotides: 8. The CDR3 totals 14 residues. The CDR3 sequence: CASMPGQLNNEQFF. The CDR3 region has the DNA TGTGCCAGCATGCCGGGACAGCTTAACAATGAGCAGTTCTTC.

The chain combines TRBV7-9 with TRBJ2-3; 7 bases are shared with TRBD2. The length of the CDR3 is 16 residues. J was trimmed by 0 bases and V by 5 bases; bases with no gene match: 8. Germline V gene lookup returns CDR1 SEHNR and CDR2 FQNEAQ (reference sequence). The DNA of the CDR3 is TGTGCCAGCAGCGAGCCAAGACTAGCTAGCACAGATACGCAGTATTTT. Its translation is CASSEPRLASTDTQYF.